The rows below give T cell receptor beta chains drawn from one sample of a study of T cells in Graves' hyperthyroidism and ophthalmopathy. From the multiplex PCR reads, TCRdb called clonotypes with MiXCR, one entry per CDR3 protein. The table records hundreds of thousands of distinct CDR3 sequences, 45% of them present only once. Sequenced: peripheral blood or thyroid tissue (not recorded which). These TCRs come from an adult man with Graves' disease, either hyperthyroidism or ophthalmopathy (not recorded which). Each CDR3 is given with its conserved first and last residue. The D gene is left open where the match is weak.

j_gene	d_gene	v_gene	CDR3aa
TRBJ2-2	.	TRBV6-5	CASSYVRTGELFF
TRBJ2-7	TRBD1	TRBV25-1	CASRAGTGAGYF
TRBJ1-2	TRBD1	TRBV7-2	CASTDRGLNYGYTF
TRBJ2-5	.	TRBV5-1	CASSLETVQETQYF
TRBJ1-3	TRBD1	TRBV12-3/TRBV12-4	CASSSTGANSGNTIYF
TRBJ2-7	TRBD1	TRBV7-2	CASSPRTGTHEQYF
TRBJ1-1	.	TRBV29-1	CSVGAGYTEAFF
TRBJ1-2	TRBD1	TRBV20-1	CSARIQAGRGRGYGYTF
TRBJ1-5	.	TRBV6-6	CASTGDPVYQPQHF
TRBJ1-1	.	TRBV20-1	CSAHRGSEAFF
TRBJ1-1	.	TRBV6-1	CASSSGVGEAFF
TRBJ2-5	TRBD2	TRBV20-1	CSARDLGGRWGTGTQYF
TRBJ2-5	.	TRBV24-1	CATSSLAEVETQYF
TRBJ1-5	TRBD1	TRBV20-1	CSASAGQNSNQPQHF
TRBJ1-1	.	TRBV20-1	CSALDDTEAFF
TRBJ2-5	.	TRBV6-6	CASSYSSLGPRGETQYF
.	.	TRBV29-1	CSVERDLGNEQFF
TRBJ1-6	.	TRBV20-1	CSGRQDESSPLHF
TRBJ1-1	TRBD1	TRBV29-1	CSVGAGGMNTEAFF
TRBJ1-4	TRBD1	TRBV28	CASSLFETGGEEEKLFF
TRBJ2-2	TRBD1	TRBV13	CASSQPVTGDTGELFF
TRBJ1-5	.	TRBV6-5	CASSSTGIGNQPQHF
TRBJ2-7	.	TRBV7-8	CASSPGTPSNEQYF
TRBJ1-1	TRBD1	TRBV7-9	CASGLRQGASAFF
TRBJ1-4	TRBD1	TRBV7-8	CASRRDRGREKLFF
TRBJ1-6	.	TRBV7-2	CASSSLGGGRALHF
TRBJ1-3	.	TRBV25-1	CASSVEVGHPLNTIYF
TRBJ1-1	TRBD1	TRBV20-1	CSSLDRDRLNTEAFF
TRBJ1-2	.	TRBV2	CASSSTARPSNYGYTF
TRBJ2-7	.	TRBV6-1	CASSDDISEQYF
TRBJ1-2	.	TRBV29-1	CSVEDGGSDGYTF
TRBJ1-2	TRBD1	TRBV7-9	CASSYGTGGRVYGYTF
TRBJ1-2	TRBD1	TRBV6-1	CASSASTGAPYGYTF
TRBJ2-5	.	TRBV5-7	CATSLPLEVETQYF
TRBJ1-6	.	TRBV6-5	CASSYWETENSPLHF
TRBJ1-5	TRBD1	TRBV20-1	CSAAGQGGFRSNQPQHF
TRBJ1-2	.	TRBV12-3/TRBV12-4	CASSPRALGSGYTF
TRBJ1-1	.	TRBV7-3	CASSLSSVGTEAFF
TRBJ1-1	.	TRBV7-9	CASSLLDNREAFF
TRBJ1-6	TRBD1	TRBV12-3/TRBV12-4	CASSQGQGESPLHF
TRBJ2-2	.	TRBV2	CASSQRSQGTGELFF
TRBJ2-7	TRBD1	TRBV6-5	CASKWTGNEQYF
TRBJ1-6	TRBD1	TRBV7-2	CASSTQQGESPLHF
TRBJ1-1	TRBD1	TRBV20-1	CSARTTGGNTEAFF
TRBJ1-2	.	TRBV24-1	CATSENNRDNYGYTF